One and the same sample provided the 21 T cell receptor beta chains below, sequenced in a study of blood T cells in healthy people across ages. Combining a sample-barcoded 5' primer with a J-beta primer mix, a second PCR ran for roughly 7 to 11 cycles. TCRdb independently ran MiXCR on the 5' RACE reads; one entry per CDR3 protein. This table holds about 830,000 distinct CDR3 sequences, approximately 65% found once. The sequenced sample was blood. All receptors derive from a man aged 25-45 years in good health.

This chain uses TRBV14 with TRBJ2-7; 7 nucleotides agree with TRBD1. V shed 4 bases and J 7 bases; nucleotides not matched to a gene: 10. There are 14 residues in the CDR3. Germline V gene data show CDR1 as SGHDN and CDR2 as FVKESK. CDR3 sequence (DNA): TGTGCCAGCAGCCTCGGGACAGCCCTCGGAGAGCAGTACTTC. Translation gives CASSLGTALGEQYF.

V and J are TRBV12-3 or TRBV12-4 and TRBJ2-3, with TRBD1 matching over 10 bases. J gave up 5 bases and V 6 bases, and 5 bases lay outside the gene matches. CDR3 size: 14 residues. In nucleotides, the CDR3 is TGTGCCAGCAGCGGGACAGGGGCTGGAGATACGCAGTATTTT. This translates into CASSGTGAGDTQYF.

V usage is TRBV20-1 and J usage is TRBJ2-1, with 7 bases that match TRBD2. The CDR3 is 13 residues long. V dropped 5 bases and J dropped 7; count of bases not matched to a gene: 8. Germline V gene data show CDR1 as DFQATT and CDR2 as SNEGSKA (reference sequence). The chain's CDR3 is CSASGLERNEQFF. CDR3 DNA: TGCAGTGCTTCTGGACTAGAAAGGAATGAGCAGTTCTTC.

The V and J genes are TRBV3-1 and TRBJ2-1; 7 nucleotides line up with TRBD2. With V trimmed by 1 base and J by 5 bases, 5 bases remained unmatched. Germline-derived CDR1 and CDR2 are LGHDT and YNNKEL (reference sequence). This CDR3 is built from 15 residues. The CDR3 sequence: CASSQARGSNNEQFF. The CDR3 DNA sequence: TGTGCCAGCAGCCAAGCGCGGGGGAGTAACAATGAGCAGTTCTTC.

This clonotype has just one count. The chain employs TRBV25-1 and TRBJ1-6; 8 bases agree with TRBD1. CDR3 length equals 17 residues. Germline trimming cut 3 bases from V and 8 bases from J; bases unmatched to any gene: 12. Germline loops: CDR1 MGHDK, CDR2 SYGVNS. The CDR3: CASSDGQGPPRDSPLHF. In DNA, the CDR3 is TGTGCCAGCAGTGACGGACAGGGACCTCCCCGGGATTCACCCCTCCACTTT.

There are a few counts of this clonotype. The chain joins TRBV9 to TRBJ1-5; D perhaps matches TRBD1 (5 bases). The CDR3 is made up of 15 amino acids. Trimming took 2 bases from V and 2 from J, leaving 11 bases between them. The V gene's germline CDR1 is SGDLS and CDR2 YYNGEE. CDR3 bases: TGTGCCAGCAGCGTCGGGGTACAGGGCAATCAGCCCCAGCATTTT. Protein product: CASSVGVQGNQPQHF. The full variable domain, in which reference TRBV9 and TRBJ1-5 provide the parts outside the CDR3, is DSGVTQTPKHLITATGQRVTLRCSPRSGDLSVYWYQQSLDQGLQFLIQYYNGEERAKGNILERFSAQQFPDLHSELNLSSLELGDSALYFCASSVGVQGNQPQHFGDGTRLSIL.

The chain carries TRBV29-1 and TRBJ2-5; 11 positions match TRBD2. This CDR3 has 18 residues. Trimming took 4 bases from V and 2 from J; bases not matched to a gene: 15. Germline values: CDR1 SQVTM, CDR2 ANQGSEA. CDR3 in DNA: TGCAGCGTTGGGGCTCTAGCGGGGGGCGAAATACCACAAGAGACCCAGTACTTC. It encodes CSVGALAGGEIPQETQYF.

The CDR3: CASSLNRGSPEAFF. The CDR3 region has the DNA TGCGCCAGCAGCTTGAACAGGGGCTCACCTGAAGCTTTCTTT. This chain connects TRBV5-1 to TRBJ1-1; 7 bases map to TRBD1. V shed 1 base and J 6 bases; nucleotides not matched to a gene: 6. The length of the CDR3 is 14 residues. CDR1 SGHRS and CDR2 YFSETQ come from the germline V gene.

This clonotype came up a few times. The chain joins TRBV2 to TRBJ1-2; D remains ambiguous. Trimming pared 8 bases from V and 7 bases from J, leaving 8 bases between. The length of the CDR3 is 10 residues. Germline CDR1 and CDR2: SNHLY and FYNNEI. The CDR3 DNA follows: TGTGCCAGCCCCGGAGGTGGCTACACCTTC. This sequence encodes CASPGGGYTF.

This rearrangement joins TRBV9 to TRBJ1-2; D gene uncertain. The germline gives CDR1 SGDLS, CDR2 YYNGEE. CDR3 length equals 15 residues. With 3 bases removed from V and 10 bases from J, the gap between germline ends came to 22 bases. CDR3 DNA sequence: TGTGCCAGCAGCGATGGGATCCGACGGGCCATTCCCTACACCTTC. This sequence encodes CASSDGIRRAIPYTF.

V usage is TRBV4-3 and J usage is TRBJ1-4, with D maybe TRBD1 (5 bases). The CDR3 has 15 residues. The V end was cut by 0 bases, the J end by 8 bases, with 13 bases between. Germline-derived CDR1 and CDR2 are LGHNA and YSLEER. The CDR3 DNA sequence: TGCGCCAGCAGCCAAGATTCCCAGGGCCGAGAAAAACTGTTTTTT. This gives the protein CASSQDSQGREKLFF.

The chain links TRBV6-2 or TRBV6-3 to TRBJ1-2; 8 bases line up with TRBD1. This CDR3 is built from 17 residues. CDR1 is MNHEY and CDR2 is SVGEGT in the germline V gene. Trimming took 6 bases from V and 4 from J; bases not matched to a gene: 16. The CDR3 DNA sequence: TGTGCCAGCAGGAGGGGGCAGGGGGCAACACGGAGCTATGGCTACACCTTC. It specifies CASRRGQGATRSYGYTF.

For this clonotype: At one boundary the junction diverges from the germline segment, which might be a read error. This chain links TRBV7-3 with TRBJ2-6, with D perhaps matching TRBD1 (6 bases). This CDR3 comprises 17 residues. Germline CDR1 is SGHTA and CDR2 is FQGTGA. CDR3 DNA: TGTGCCAGCAGCTTTCCCTCACAGGGTTCTGGAGCCAACGTCCTGACTTTC. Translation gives CASSFPSQGSGANVLTF.

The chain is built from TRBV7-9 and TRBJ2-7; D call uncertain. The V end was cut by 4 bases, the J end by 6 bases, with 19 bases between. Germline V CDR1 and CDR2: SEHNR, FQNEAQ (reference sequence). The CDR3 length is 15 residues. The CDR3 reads CASSSVSTLSSEQYF. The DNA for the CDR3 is TGTGCCAGCAGCTCAGTATCGACACTATCGAGCGAGCAGTACTTC.

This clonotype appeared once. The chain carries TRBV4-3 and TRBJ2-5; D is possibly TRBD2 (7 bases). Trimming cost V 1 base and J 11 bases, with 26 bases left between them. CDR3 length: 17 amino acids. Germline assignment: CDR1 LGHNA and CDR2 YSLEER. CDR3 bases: TGCGCCAGCAGCCAAGGTTTACCGGGGGGCCCCCTCAAGGAGCAGTACTTC. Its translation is CASSQGLPGGPLKEQYF.

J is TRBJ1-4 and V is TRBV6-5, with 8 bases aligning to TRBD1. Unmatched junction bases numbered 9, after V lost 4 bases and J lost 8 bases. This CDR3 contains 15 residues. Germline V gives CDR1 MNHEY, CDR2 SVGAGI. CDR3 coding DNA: TGTGCCAGCAGTTCCCCTACAGGGGGGAAGGAAAAACTGTTTTTT. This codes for CASSSPTGGKEKLFF.

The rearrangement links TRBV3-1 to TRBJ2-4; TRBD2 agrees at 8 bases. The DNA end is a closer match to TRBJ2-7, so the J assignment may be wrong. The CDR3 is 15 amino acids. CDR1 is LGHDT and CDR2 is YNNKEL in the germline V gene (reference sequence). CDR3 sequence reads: CASSQALGTSYEQYF. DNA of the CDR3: TGTGCCAGCAGCCAAGCCTTGGGGACTAGCTACGAGCAGTACTTC.

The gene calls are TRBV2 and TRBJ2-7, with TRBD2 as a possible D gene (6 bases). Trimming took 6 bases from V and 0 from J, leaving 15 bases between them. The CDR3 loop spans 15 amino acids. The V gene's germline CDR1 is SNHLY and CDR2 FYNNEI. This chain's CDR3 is CASRPLSGVSYEQYF. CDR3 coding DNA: TGTGCCAGCAGACCCCTTAGCGGTGTCTCCTACGAGCAGTACTTC.

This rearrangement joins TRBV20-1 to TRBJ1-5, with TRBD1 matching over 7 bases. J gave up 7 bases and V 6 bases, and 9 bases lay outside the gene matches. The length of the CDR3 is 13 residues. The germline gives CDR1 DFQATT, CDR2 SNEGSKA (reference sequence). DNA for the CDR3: TGCAGTGCAACCGACAGGGTATTACAGCCCCAGCATTTT. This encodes CSATDRVLQPQHF.

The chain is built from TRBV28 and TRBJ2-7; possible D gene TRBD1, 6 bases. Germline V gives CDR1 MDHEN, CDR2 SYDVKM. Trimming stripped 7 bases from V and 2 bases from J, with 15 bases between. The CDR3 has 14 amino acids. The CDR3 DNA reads TGTGCCAGCATCCGGCAGGGGATAACCTACGAGCAGTACTTC. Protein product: CASIRQGITYEQYF.

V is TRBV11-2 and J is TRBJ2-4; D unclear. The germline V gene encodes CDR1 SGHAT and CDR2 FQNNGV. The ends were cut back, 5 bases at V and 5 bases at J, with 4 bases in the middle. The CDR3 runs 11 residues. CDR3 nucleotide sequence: TGTGCCAGCAGCGGACAAAACATTCAGTACTTC. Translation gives CASSGQNIQYF. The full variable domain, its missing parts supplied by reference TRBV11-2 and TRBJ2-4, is EAGVAQSPRYKIIEKRQSVAFWCNPISGHATLYWYQQILGQGPKLLIQFQNNGVVDDSQLPKDRFSAERLKGVDSTLKIQPAKLEDSAVYLCASSGQNIQYFGAGTRLSVL.